Below, one T cell receptor (beta chain) is given with its context. The data originate from a study of blood T cell repertoires in COVID-19. The wider study: T cells, B-cell-depleted T cells, or PBMCs provided the cDNA or gDNA that served as material.

Source study methods: Amplification from reference gene primers served as the basis for estimated nucleated cell counts. Profiled with immunoSEQ multiplex PCR; TCRdb holds only in-frame clones, not every one. That table is the source of V, J and clone size, and D and trimming were worked out from the DNA. The data show 150,000 or so clones, 75% to 85% seen once. Trimming cost V 3 bases and J 4 bases, with 9 bases left between them. The CDR3 has 12 amino acids. In germline, CDR1 is SQVTM, CDR2 ANQGSEA. The chain is built from TRBV29-1 and TRBJ1-1; no definite D call. The clonotype originates from a man aged 55 to 69 with active or convalescent COVID-19. The sample consisted of peripheral blood. Written as DNA, the CDR3 is TGCAGCGTTGACTTGAGTAGCACTGAAGCTTTCTTT. It encodes CSVDLSSTEAFF.